This entry lists 20 T cell receptor beta chains sequenced from one sample in a study of cytomegalovirus exposure and HLA in healthy donors. Measured with immunoSEQ multiplex PCR; TCRdb has only the in-frame clones, and not every one. The sample contains 150,000 to 180,000 clones, just over 85% of which appear only once. Sequenced: PBMCs. These receptors all stem from a human donor in good health.

The rearrangement joins TRBV5-4 to TRBJ1-2; D gene unclear. V was shortened by 0 bases and J by 7 bases, with 7 bases between the two germline ends. Looked up from germline, CDR1 is SGHNT and CDR2 is YYREEE (reference sequence). CDR3 length: 12 amino acids. CDR3 DNA: TGTGCCAGCAGCTTGGTCGAGGTTGGCTACACCTTC. It yields the protein CASSLVEVGYTF.

The V and J genes are TRBV4-1 and TRBJ2-3; no reliable D call. Germline V gene data show CDR1 as MGHRA and CDR2 as YSYEKL. Trimming took 7 bases from V and 3 from J, leaving 14 bases between them. This CDR3 has 14 residues. CDR3 amino acids: CASKPSRKTDTQYF. Written as DNA, the CDR3 is TGCGCCAGCAAGCCTAGTAGGAAAACAGATACGCAGTATTTT.

The chain employs TRBV5-1 and TRBJ1-2, with 7 bases fitting TRBD1. The germline CDR1 and CDR2 sequences are SGHRS and YFSETQ. V shed 5 bases, J shed 3 bases, and the junction held 4 bases outside the gene matches. CDR3 length: 13 amino acids. The CDR3 DNA reads TGCGCCAGCAGGCGTGACAGGGACTATGGCTACACCTTC. It translates to CASRRDRDYGYTF.

This rearrangement joins TRBV2 to TRBJ1-1, with 10 bases identical to TRBD1. The V gene's germline CDR1 is SNHLY and CDR2 FYNNEI. CDR3 length: 14 residues. V shed 7 bases, J shed 5 bases, and the junction held 7 bases outside the gene matches. CDR3 nucleotides: TGTGCCAGCATTCAGGACAGGGGGAGGACTGAAGCTTTCTTT. The encoded protein is CASIQDRGRTEAFF.

This sequence joins TRBV29-1 and TRBJ2-1; maybe TRBD1 (5 bases). V was shortened by 1 base and J by 12 bases, with 22 bases between the two germline ends. Germline V gene data show CDR1 as SQVTM and CDR2 as ANQGSEA. The CDR3 runs 15 residues. The chain's CDR3 is CSVEARGLQGSPQFF. The CDR3 DNA is TGCAGCGTTGAAGCCCGTGGGCTCCAGGGTAGCCCGCAGTTCTTC.

This chain links TRBV28 with TRBJ2-3, with 12 bases aligning to TRBD2. In germline, CDR1 is MDHEN, CDR2 SYDVKM. The ends lost 8 bases at V and 4 bases at J; junction bases unmatched: 7. The CDR3 has 15 residues. The CDR3 nucleotides read TGTGCCAGCGGTCCAGGGACTAGCGGGTCAGATACGCAGTATTTT. Its protein is CASGPGTSGSDTQYF.

The chain employs TRBV4-2 and TRBJ2-2; D is ambiguous. Trimming removed 4 bases from V and 7 bases from J, with 16 bases in between. Germline CDR1 LGHNA, CDR2 YNFKEQ. The CDR3 totals 15 residues. The CDR3: CASSPAIANGGELFF. The CDR3 DNA reads as TGTGCCAGCAGCCCTGCTATAGCCAACGGCGGGGAGCTGTTTTTT.

The chain uses TRBV2 and TRBJ1-5, with D uncertain. The CDR3 extends over 15 amino acids. CDR1 is SNHLY, CDR2 FYNNEI, per germline. V was cut by 6 bases and J by 2 bases, with 14 bases left in between. For the CDR3, the DNA is TGTGCCAGCAGCGATCAAAATCGGGGCAATCAGCCCCAGCATTTT. Translation: CASSDQNRGNQPQHF.

V and J are TRBV6-5 and TRBJ1-4; weak D call: TRBD1 (5 bases). Between the trimmed V and J ends, which lost 2 bases and 8 bases, there was a span of 15 bases. CDR1 is MNHEY, CDR2 SVGAGI, per germline. The CDR3 runs 15 residues. The DNA of the CDR3 is TGTGCCAGCAGTTACCCTTACAGGATGGGGGAAAAACTGTTTTTT. Translation gives CASSYPYRMGEKLFF.

V is TRBV18 and J is TRBJ1-5; 8 bases align to TRBD1. Germline assignment: CDR1 KGHSH and CDR2 LQKENI. J was trimmed by 0 bases and V by 3 bases; bases with no gene match: 4. The CDR3 runs to 16 residues. The CDR3 sequence: CASSPQGAYSNQPQHF. The CDR3 region has the DNA TGTGCCAGCTCACCCCAGGGGGCATATAGCAATCAGCCCCAGCATTTT.

This sequence joins TRBV5-6 and TRBJ2-2; a possible D gene is TRBD2 (5 bases). The CDR3 loop spans 13 amino acids. Per the germline V gene, CDR1 is SGHDT and CDR2 is YYEEEE. Trimming cost V 3 bases and J 4 bases, with 7 bases left between them. The CDR3 reads CASSSGVTGELFF. CDR3 coding DNA: TGTGCCAGCAGCTCCGGGGTCACCGGGGAGCTGTTTTTT.

This clone was counted a single time. The rearrangement uses TRBV27 and TRBJ1-2; TRBD1 matches at 9 bases. V was clipped by 0 bases and J by 8 bases; unmatched bases: 10. The CDR3 is 16 amino acids. The germline V gene encodes CDR1 MNHEY and CDR2 SMNVEV (reference sequence). The CDR3 here is CASSLSPWDRVSGYTF. The CDR3, as DNA: TGTGCCAGCAGTTTATCGCCCTGGGACAGGGTATCGGGCTACACCTTC.

The chain recombines TRBV5-6 with TRBJ2-7, with 9 nucleotides matching TRBD1. V shed 4 bases, J shed 2 bases, and the junction held 7 bases outside the gene matches. There are 15 residues in the CDR3. The germline V gene has CDR1 SGHDT and CDR2 YYEEEE. CDR3 DNA sequence: TGTGCCAGCAGCGAGCCGACAGGGGGTACCTACGAGCAGTACTTC. Translating it yields CASSEPTGGTYEQYF.

The gene calls are TRBV15 and TRBJ1-3, with 8 positions matching TRBD1. CDR1 LNHNV and CDR2 YYDKDF come from the germline V gene (reference sequence). V lost 5 bases and J lost 0; bases outside the gene matches: 3. The CDR3 runs 15 residues. CDR3 nucleotide sequence: TGTGCCACCAGCCTGGACAGGGCCTCTGGAAACACCATATATTTT. Residues: CATSLDRASGNTIYF.

The chain links TRBV5-4 to TRBJ2-7; the match to TRBD2 covers 7 bases. Losses at the gene ends were 1 base for V and 7 bases for J; bases not matched to a gene: 5. The CDR3 sequence is 13 residues long. Germline CDR1 is SGHNT and CDR2 is YYREEE (reference sequence). The DNA of the CDR3 is TGTGCCAGCAGCTTGTATAGGGGAGGGGAGCAGTACTTC. It specifies CASSLYRGGEQYF.

The gene calls are TRBV7-9 and TRBJ1-6; D gene uncertain. The CDR3 spans 14 residues. Germline values: CDR1 SEHNR, CDR2 FQNEAQ (reference sequence). Trimming shortened V by 7 bases and J by 7 bases, and 14 bases separated the two germline ends. CDR3 sequence: CASNFEGGNSPLHF. The CDR3 region has the DNA TGTGCCAGCAATTTCGAGGGTGGAAATTCACCCCTCCACTTT.

This chain connects TRBV2 to TRBJ2-7, with a possible D match to TRBD1 (6 bases). Germline V gene sequence: CDR1 SNHLY, CDR2 FYNNEI. There are 12 residues in the CDR3. V lost 6 bases and J 3 bases, leaving 9 bases between the germline ends. The CDR3 coding sequence is TGTGCCAGCAGGACGGACAGCTACGAGCAGTACTTC. The encoded protein is CASRTDSYEQYF.

This clone was observed once. The chain joins TRBV7-2 to TRBJ2-7; TRBD1 aligns across 7 bases. Per germline, CDR1 SGHTA and CDR2 FQGNSA. The junction had 6 bases not matched to a gene; V was cut back by 5 bases and J by 5 bases. The CDR3 spans 13 residues. The CDR3 DNA reads TGTGCCAGCAGCCTACAGGGGAACCACGAGCAGTACTTC. Residues: CASSLQGNHEQYF.

This clone was seen only once. This rearrangement joins TRBV30 to TRBJ1-1, with TRBD1 matching over 8 bases. The CDR3 length is 15 residues. V gave up 0 bases and J gave up 7 bases; unmatched junction bases: 10. Germline V gene lookup returns CDR1 GTSNPN and CDR2 SVGIG (reference sequence). CDR3 coding DNA: TGTGCCTGGAGTGTTTCCGCGTCAGGGGGCCTTGAAGCTTTCTTT. Encoded protein: CAWSVSASGGLEAFF.

The chain recombines TRBV27 with TRBJ1-1; D is unresolved. Trimming took 6 bases from V and 1 from J, leaving 18 bases between them. Germline assignment: CDR1 MNHEY and CDR2 SMNVEV (reference sequence). The CDR3 is made up of 16 amino acids. The CDR3 protein is CASSLTRVVGNTEAFF. DNA of the CDR3: TGTGCCAGCAGCTTAACGAGGGTCGTTGGGAACACTGAAGCTTTCTTT.